The source of this T cell receptor (beta chain) is a study of T-cell reconstitution after alpha-beta-depleted transplantation in children. Findings and caveats of the study: The origin of high day-60 TCRbeta diversity in some patients lay in surviving recipient T cells and thymic progenitors. Approximately two months post-transplant, alpha-beta T cells reportedly originated from several hundred expanded graft clones.

The CDR3 is 13 amino acids. Per germline, CDR1 KGHDR and CDR2 SFDVKD. V gave up 7 bases and J gave up 9 bases, with 15 bases separating them. Worth noting for this clonotype: Its antigen is as yet unknown.

Unique molecular identifiers were built into the TCRbeta library. TCRdb used MiXCR to reprocess the PCR reads, holding one entry per CDR3 protein. This table has about 340,000 distinct CDR3 sequences, around 15% appearing once. The V gene is TRBV24-1, the J gene TRBJ2-1, with D perhaps TRBD1 or TRBD2 (6 bases each). The material sequenced was PBMCs, mostly from graft donor cells, taken 360 days after TCRalphabeta/CD19-depleted stem cell transplant. The source is a male patient under 10 years old who had a stem cell transplant for acute lymphoblastic leukemia, so the T cells may come from the graft donor. The chain's CDR3 is CATSPGAYGEQFF. CDR3 DNA sequence: TGTGCCACCAGCCCGGGGGCTTACGGTGAGCAGTTCTTC.